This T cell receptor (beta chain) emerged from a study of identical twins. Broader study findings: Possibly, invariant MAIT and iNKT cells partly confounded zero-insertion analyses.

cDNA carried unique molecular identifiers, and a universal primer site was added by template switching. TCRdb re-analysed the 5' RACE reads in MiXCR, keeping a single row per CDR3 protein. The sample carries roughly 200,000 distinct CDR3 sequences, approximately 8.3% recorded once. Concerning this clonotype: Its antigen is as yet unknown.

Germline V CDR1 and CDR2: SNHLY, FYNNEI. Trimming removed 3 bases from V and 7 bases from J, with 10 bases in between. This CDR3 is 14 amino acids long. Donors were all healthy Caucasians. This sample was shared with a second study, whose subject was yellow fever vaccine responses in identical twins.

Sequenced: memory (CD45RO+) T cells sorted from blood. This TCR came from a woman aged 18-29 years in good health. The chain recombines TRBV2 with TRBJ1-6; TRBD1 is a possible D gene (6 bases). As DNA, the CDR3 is TGTGCCAGCAGTGACGGGGGACACAATTCACCCCTCCACTTT. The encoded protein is CASSDGGHNSPLHF.